The rows below give T cell receptor beta chains drawn from one sample of a study of blood T cell repertoires in COVID-19. Sequencing used immunoSEQ multiplex PCR; TCRdb keeps in-frame clones, though not all of them. Found here are 130,000 or so clones, about four fifths of them singletons; the top ten hold about 1.5%. Sample: peripheral blood. These TCRs come from a man in his sixties with acute or convalescent COVID-19. Both conserved end residues are part of each CDR3. D genes are given only for firm matches. Where a row states a size, it is once, few, many or the class of an expanded clone; other rows omit it.

d_call j_call clone_size v_call cdr3_nt cdr3_aa
TRBD1 TRBJ1-1 NA TRBV30 TGTGCCTGGAGCCACCCAGGAGGCAGGGGGTTTTTTGCTGAAGCTTTCTTT CAWSHPGGRGFFAEAFF
NA TRBJ2-5 NA TRBV2 TGTGCCAGTAAACCGGGACACCCTGCAGAGACCCAGTACTTC CASKPGHPAETQYF
NA TRBJ2-7 few TRBV5-6 TGTGCCAGCAGCCTCGGACAGCTGACCTACGAGCAGTACTTC CASSLGQLTYEQYF
NA TRBJ2-6 NA TRBV9 TGTGCCAGCAGCGCCATCCCCAGGGCGGCTGGGGCCAACGTCCTGACTTTC CASSAIPRAAGANVLTF
TRBD1 TRBJ1-3 once TRBV14 TGTGCCAGCAGCCAAGTACAGGGGGTTGGGAACACCATATATTTT CASSQVQGVGNTIYF
NA TRBJ1-6 once TRBV10-3 TGTGCCATCAGTGAGTCGAGAGATTCACCCCTCCACTTT CAISESRDSPLHF
TRBD1 TRBJ1-2 NA TRBV3-1/TRBV3-2 TGTGCCAGCAGCTCGACAGGGTCCTATGGCTACACCTTC CASSSTGSYGYTF
TRBD1 TRBJ1-2 NA TRBV18 TGTGCCAGCTCACCACCGAGCAGGGGGCAAGGCTACACCTTC CASSPPSRGQGYTF
TRBD1 TRBJ2-5 NA TRBV2 TGTGCCAGCAGTGAGTGGACAGGGGGACAAGAGACCCAGTACTTC CASSEWTGGQETQYF
NA TRBJ1-1 many TRBV21-1 TGTGCCAGCAGCAAAGAAGCGGGGCTTAACACTGAAGCTTTCTTT CASSKEAGLNTEAFF
NA TRBJ1-3 NA TRBV7-8 TGTGCCAGCAGCTTAGCCAGGATGGGCACCATATATTTT CASSLARMGTIYF
NA TRBJ2-3 NA TRBV5-8 TGTGCCAGCAGCTTGAGCAACCAAAATAGAGATACGCAGTATTTT CASSLSNQNRDTQYF
TRBD2 TRBJ2-3 NA TRBV5-1 TGCGCCAGCAGCTTGGCGGAACTAGCGGGGGGTACCACAGATACGCAGTATTTT CASSLAELAGGTTDTQYF
TRBD1 TRBJ2-3 many TRBV2 TGTGCCAGCAGTGGGGACAGGGGTTTAACAGATACGCAGTATTTT CASSGDRGLTDTQYF
TRBD1 TRBJ2-7 NA TRBV5-1 TGCGCCAGCAGCTTCGGGACAGGGAATATCCACGAGCAGTACTTC CASSFGTGNIHEQYF
NA TRBJ2-7 NA TRBV12-3/TRBV12-4 TGTGCCAGCAGTCTAACCGTAATGCAGCAGTACTTC CASSLTVMQQYF
TRBD1 TRBJ1-4 few TRBV4-1 TGCGCCAGCAGCCAGGAAGGGACAGAAGAAAAACTGTTTTTT CASSQEGTEEKLFF
NA TRBJ1-2 NA TRBV5-6 TGTGCCAGCAGTTCCCTTGGAGGGCCAAACTATGGCTACACCTTC CASSSLGGPNYGYTF
TRBD1 TRBJ2-1 NA TRBV5-1 TGCGCCAGCAGCCAAACGACAGGGTCAGGGGGCAATGAGCAGTTCTTC CASSQTTGSGGNEQFF
NA TRBJ2-1 NA TRBV14 TGTGCCAGCAGCCACCAGATCAATGAGCAGTTCTTC CASSHQINEQFF
NA TRBJ1-4 NA TRBV4-2 TGTGCCAGCAGCCGACCGGGGGGGACTGCTGAAAAACTGTTTTTT CASSRPGGTAEKLFF
TRBD1 TRBJ1-1 NA TRBV30 TGTGCCTGTGGGACAGGGCCCACTGAAGCTTTCTTT CACGTGPTEAFF
TRBD1 TRBJ2-7 once TRBV6-5 TGTGCCAGCAGTTCCAAGGACAGGGGGCGAGGCGAGCAGTACTTC CASSSKDRGRGEQYF
TRBD2 TRBJ2-2 NA TRBV5-1 TGCGCCAGCAGCTTTGAAGGGACTAGCGGGAGTTCCTTTTTT CASSFEGTSGSSFF
NA TRBJ1-1 NA TRBV6-5 TGTGCCAGCAGGCGAAACTTGAACACTGAAGCTTTCTTT CASRRNLNTEAFF
NA TRBJ1-1 once TRBV6-4 TGTGCCAGCAGTGACTCGGGCCGGGGAGCGGGGAAAGCTTTCTTT CASSDSGRGAGKAFF
TRBD1 TRBJ1-5 few TRBV7-8 TGTGCCAGCGTCCGGGACAGGGGCAATCAGCCCCAGCATTTT CASVRDRGNQPQHF
TRBD1 TRBJ1-5 NA TRBV6-6 TGTGCCAGCAGTTACCCCGGGACAGGGGGGAATCAGCCCCAGCATTTT CASSYPGTGGNQPQHF
TRBD1 TRBJ2-7 NA TRBV5-4 TGTGCCAGCAGCGGTCTACAGGGGGGCGAGCAGTACTTC CASSGLQGGEQYF
TRBD2 TRBJ2-7 NA TRBV20-1 TGCAGTGCTAGTGAGACTAGCGGTCTCTACGAGCAGTACTTC CSASETSGLYEQYF
TRBD2 TRBJ2-2 NA TRBV2 TGTGCCAGCAGCCTACTAGCGGGCGTGAACACCGGGGAGCTGTTTTTT CASSLLAGVNTGELFF
TRBD2 TRBJ2-3 NA TRBV9 TGTGCCAGCAGCGTAGGACTAGCCTCAGATACGCAGTATTTT CASSVGLASDTQYF
NA TRBJ1-1 few TRBV5-1 TGCGCCAGCAGCTTAGGTTGGAGGACTGAAGCTTTCTTT CASSLGWRTEAFF
NA TRBJ1-2 NA TRBV25-1 TGTGCCAGCAGGGGGCAAGCTAACTATGGCTACACCTTC CASRGQANYGYTF
TRBD1 TRBJ1-6 few TRBV19 TGTGCCAGTAGGACCAGGGGGAATTCACCCCTCCACTTT CASRTRGNSPLHF
TRBD1 TRBJ2-7 NA TRBV27 TGTGCCAGCAGTTTATTCTCGGGACAGTATCACTTC CASSLFSGQYHF
NA TRBJ2-4 NA TRBV12-5 TGTGCTAGTGGTTTGCCCGGCAAAAACATTCAGTACTTC CASGLPGKNIQYF
TRBD2 TRBJ2-7 NA TRBV6-2/TRBV6-3 TGTGCCAGCAGTCGACAGGGGACTAGCGGCTACGAGCAGTACTTC CASSRQGTSGYEQYF
NA TRBJ2-1 NA TRBV18 TGTGCCAGCTCAAGGGGACTCGACTTTAATGAGCAGTTCTTC CASSRGLDFNEQFF
TRBD1 TRBJ1-2 NA TRBV5-4 TGTGCCAGCAGCTCGTTAACCGGGACAGGGTGGAGGGGAAACTATGGCTACACCTTC CASSSLTGTGWRGNYGYTF
TRBD1 TRBJ1-2 NA TRBV27 TGTGCCAGCAGTCCCTATACAGGGGACCTCTATGGCTACACCTTC CASSPYTGDLYGYTF